The clone carrying this T cell receptor beta chain is a singleton in its sample. This sample was taken from a study of blood T cell repertoires in COVID-19. Produced via immunoSEQ multiplex PCR; TCRdb's table is partial and in-frame only. The sample carries roughly 64,000 clones, around 80% recorded once. Germline assignment: CDR1 SGHDT and CDR2 YYEEEE. J gave up 5 bases and V 1 base, and 11 bases lay outside the gene matches. The CDR3 runs 17 residues. The chain is built from TRBV5-6 and TRBJ2-2; 7 bases are shared with TRBD2. This clonotype was sampled from a woman in her sixties or seventies with acute or convalescent COVID-19. The specimen was peripheral blood. This chain's CDR3 is CASSLLRGVFGTGELFF. The DNA of the CDR3 is TGTGCCAGCAGCTTGCTTCGGGGGGTATTCGGGACCGGGGAGCTGTTTTTT.